These T cell receptor beta chains were read from a single sample in a study of cytomegalovirus exposure and HLA in healthy donors. Produced via immunoSEQ multiplex PCR; TCRdb's table is partial and in-frame only. Of 170,000 or so clones listed, roughly 80% are singletons. Sequences were obtained from PBMCs. The receptors stem from a boy between 10 and 17 years old in good health and CMV-seronegative. CDR3s include the opening cysteine and the closing phenylalanine or tryptophan. A D gene is named only where the DNA matches it firmly. Size is stated for part of the rows, as once, few or many counts, or as a class when the clone is expanded.

d_call: TRBD1
v_call: TRBV6-1
j_call: TRBJ2-7
clone_size: .
cdr3_aa: CASSELTGGYYEQYF
cdr3_nt: TGTGCCAGCAGTGAACTGACAGGGGGATACTACGAGCAGTACTTC

d_call: .
v_call: TRBV19
j_call: TRBJ1-5
clone_size: .
cdr3_aa: CASSIPGFGNQPQHF
cdr3_nt: TGTGCCAGTAGTATACCCGGGTTCGGCAATCAGCCCCAGCATTTT

d_call: TRBD1
v_call: TRBV5-1
j_call: TRBJ1-1
clone_size: .
cdr3_aa: CASSRTGENTEAFF
cdr3_nt: TGCGCCAGCAGCCGTACAGGGGAGAACACTGAAGCTTTCTTT

d_call: .
v_call: TRBV2
j_call: TRBJ1-1
clone_size: once
cdr3_aa: CASRSGGMNTEAFF
cdr3_nt: TGTGCCAGCAGGAGCGGGGGGATGAACACTGAAGCTTTCTTT

d_call: .
v_call: TRBV9
j_call: TRBJ1-1
clone_size: .
cdr3_aa: CASSVAGYTEAFF
cdr3_nt: TGTGCCAGCAGCGTAGCGGGGTACACTGAAGCTTTCTTT

d_call: TRBD1
v_call: TRBV6-1
j_call: TRBJ1-1
clone_size: .
cdr3_aa: CASSEIAGGSEAFF
cdr3_nt: TGTGCCAGCAGTGAAATCGCAGGGGGGTCTGAAGCTTTCTTT

d_call: TRBD1
v_call: TRBV11-2
j_call: TRBJ1-1
clone_size: .
cdr3_aa: CASSIRTGETEAFF
cdr3_nt: TGTGCCAGCAGCATTCGGACAGGGGAGACTGAAGCTTTCTTT

d_call: TRBD1
v_call: TRBV15
j_call: TRBJ1-1
clone_size: once
cdr3_aa: CASRQQGGTEAFF
cdr3_nt: TGTGCCTCTCGTCAACAGGGGGGGACTGAAGCTTTCTTT

d_call: .
v_call: TRBV6-1
j_call: TRBJ2-5
clone_size: .
cdr3_aa: CASSEWREETQYF
cdr3_nt: TGTGCCAGCAGTGAATGGCGGGAAGAGACCCAGTACTTC

d_call: TRBD1
v_call: TRBV28
j_call: TRBJ1-5
clone_size: once
cdr3_aa: CASSFGQGWSNQPQHF
cdr3_nt: TGTGCCAGCAGTTTTGGACAGGGATGGAGCAATCAGCCCCAGCATTTT

d_call: TRBD1
v_call: TRBV5-5
j_call: TRBJ2-5
clone_size: .
cdr3_aa: CASSFRLQGSGETQYF
cdr3_nt: TGTGCCAGCAGCTTTCGGTTACAGGGGAGCGGAGAGACCCAGTACTTC

d_call: TRBD1
v_call: TRBV11-3
j_call: TRBJ2-7
clone_size: .
cdr3_aa: CASSTRQGAYEQYF
cdr3_nt: TGTGCCAGCAGCACCCGACAGGGGGCCTACGAGCAGTACTTC

d_call: .
v_call: TRBV7-9
j_call: TRBJ2-7
clone_size: .
cdr3_aa: CASSLGGGAEQYF
cdr3_nt: TGTGCCAGCAGCTTAGGGGGAGGCGCCGAGCAGTACTTC

d_call: .
v_call: TRBV9
j_call: TRBJ1-4
clone_size: .
cdr3_aa: CASSVGGSSTNEKLFF
cdr3_nt: TGTGCCAGCAGCGTAGGGGGCAGTTCGACTAATGAAAAACTGTTTTTT

d_call: .
v_call: TRBV4-2
j_call: TRBJ1-2
clone_size: .
cdr3_aa: CASSHRYGYTF
cdr3_nt: TGTGCCAGCAGCCACAGATATGGCTACACCTTC

d_call: .
v_call: TRBV5-1
j_call: TRBJ1-4
clone_size: .
cdr3_aa: CASSWTVGNEKLFF
cdr3_nt: TGCGCCAGCAGCTGGACAGTTGGTAATGAAAAACTGTTTTTT

d_call: .
v_call: TRBV6-1
j_call: TRBJ1-4
clone_size: .
cdr3_aa: CASSEVQGLGVTNEKLFF
cdr3_nt: TGTGCCAGCAGTGAAGTGCAGGGCTTGGGCGTTACTAATGAAAAACTGTTTTTT

d_call: .
v_call: TRBV19
j_call: TRBJ2-1
clone_size: once
cdr3_aa: CASRAGRDSYNEQFF
cdr3_nt: TGTGCCAGCAGGGCGGGGCGGGACTCCTACAATGAGCAGTTCTTC

d_call: .
v_call: TRBV4-3
j_call: TRBJ1-5
clone_size: few
cdr3_aa: CASSQVSGSTYQPQHF
cdr3_nt: TGCGCCAGCAGCCAAGTAAGCGGCAGTACTTATCAGCCCCAGCATTTT

d_call: .
v_call: TRBV19
j_call: TRBJ1-3
clone_size: .
cdr3_aa: CASSIAPTGNTIYF
cdr3_nt: TGTGCCAGTAGTATAGCCCCGACGGGGAACACCATATATTTT

d_call: TRBD2
v_call: TRBV9
j_call: TRBJ2-7
clone_size: few
cdr3_aa: CASSSSGRMYEQYF
cdr3_nt: TGTGCCAGCAGCTCTAGCGGGAGAATGTACGAGCAGTACTTC

d_call: .
v_call: TRBV5-1
j_call: TRBJ1-1
clone_size: .
cdr3_aa: CASSHRTANTEAFF
cdr3_nt: TGCGCCAGCAGCCACCGAACAGCGAACACTGAAGCTTTCTTT

d_call: .
v_call: TRBV7-8
j_call: TRBJ1-3
clone_size: .
cdr3_aa: CASSLWASSGNTIYF
cdr3_nt: TGTGCCAGCAGCTTATGGGCAAGCTCTGGAAACACCATATATTTT

d_call: TRBD1
v_call: TRBV13
j_call: TRBJ1-1
clone_size: .
cdr3_aa: CASSLLQGIEAFF
cdr3_nt: TGTGCCAGCAGCCTCTTACAGGGGATTGAAGCTTTCTTT

d_call: .
v_call: TRBV4-2
j_call: TRBJ1-2
clone_size: .
cdr3_aa: CASSQDGHPRPPSVYTF
cdr3_nt: TGTGCCAGCAGCCAAGATGGACATCCTCGACCTCCATCAGTCTACACCTTC

d_call: .
v_call: TRBV9
j_call: TRBJ1-2
clone_size: once
cdr3_aa: CASSASGGGHLYGYTF
cdr3_nt: TGTGCCAGCAGCGCCTCTGGGGGGGGCCATCTCTATGGCTACACCTTC

d_call: .
v_call: TRBV30
j_call: TRBJ2-7
clone_size: few
cdr3_aa: CAWSSGGFSEQYF
cdr3_nt: TGTGCCTGGAGTTCGGGGGGCTTCTCCGAGCAGTACTTC

d_call: .
v_call: TRBV6-1
j_call: TRBJ2-7
clone_size: .
cdr3_aa: CASSEWSLSLVRLKYEQYF
cdr3_nt: TGTGCCAGCAGTGAATGGAGTTTATCACTGGTGCGGCTGAAGTACGAGCAGTACTTC

d_call: TRBD2
v_call: TRBV7-3
j_call: TRBJ2-1
clone_size: .
cdr3_aa: CASSFTAGSSYNEQFF
cdr3_nt: TGTGCCAGCAGCTTTACAGCGGGGAGCTCCTACAATGAGCAGTTCTTC

d_call: TRBD2
v_call: TRBV19
j_call: TRBJ2-1
clone_size: .
cdr3_aa: CASSGGGDYNEQFF
cdr3_nt: TGTGCCAGTAGCGGCGGGGGGGACTACAATGAGCAGTTCTTC

d_call: TRBD1
v_call: TRBV30
j_call: TRBJ2-7
clone_size: .
cdr3_aa: CAWSRGQGANEQYF
cdr3_nt: TGTGCCTGGTCTCGGGGACAGGGAGCGAACGAGCAGTACTTC

d_call: .
v_call: TRBV11-1
j_call: TRBJ2-6
clone_size: .
cdr3_aa: CASSLIPTSANVLTF
cdr3_nt: TGTGCCAGCAGCTTAATCCCTACTTCCGCCAACGTCCTGACTTTC

d_call: .
v_call: TRBV7-3
j_call: TRBJ1-2
clone_size: .
cdr3_aa: CASSSTGYYGYTF
cdr3_nt: TGTGCCAGCAGCTCTACAGGCTACTATGGCTACACCTTC

d_call: TRBD2
v_call: TRBV9
j_call: TRBJ2-7
clone_size: once
cdr3_aa: CASSVGSGGRREQYF
cdr3_nt: TGTGCCAGCAGCGTAGGCAGCGGGGGAAGAAGGGAGCAGTACTTC

d_call: .
v_call: TRBV6-6
j_call: TRBJ2-3
clone_size: .
cdr3_aa: CASSYEHNTDTQYF
cdr3_nt: TGTGCCAGCAGTTACGAACACAACACAGATACGCAGTATTTT

d_call: TRBD1
v_call: TRBV25-1
j_call: TRBJ2-7
clone_size: .
cdr3_aa: CASRGGQAAYEQYF
cdr3_nt: TGTGCCAGCAGAGGGGGACAGGCCGCCTACGAGCAGTACTTC